This T cell receptor beta chain is from a study of T-cell memory formation after mild COVID-19. Findings and limits, study-wide: Contracting clones from day 15 to 85 had balanced CD4/CD8; later expanders favoured CD4+.

Notes on this clonotype: Antigen unknown.

MiXCR, run by TCRdb on the 5' RACE reads, gives a single entry per CDR3 protein. This table has about 470,000 distinct CDR3 sequences, over 15% appearing once. This CDR3 is 13 amino acids long. Deletions cut 0 bases from V and 7 bases from J, with 9 bases between. Germline CDR1 SGHTA, CDR2 FQGTGA. The sequence derives from an adult woman who had mild COVID-19 (a few samples of this study predate the infection). Cell type and time point are not known. Sequenced: PBMCs or a T cell subset sorted from them (not recorded which). V and J are TRBV7-3 and TRBJ1-1; D is unresolved. The CDR3 loop is CASSLTRSDEAFF. CDR3 DNA: TGTGCCAGCAGCTTAACGCGGTCGGATGAAGCTTTCTTT.